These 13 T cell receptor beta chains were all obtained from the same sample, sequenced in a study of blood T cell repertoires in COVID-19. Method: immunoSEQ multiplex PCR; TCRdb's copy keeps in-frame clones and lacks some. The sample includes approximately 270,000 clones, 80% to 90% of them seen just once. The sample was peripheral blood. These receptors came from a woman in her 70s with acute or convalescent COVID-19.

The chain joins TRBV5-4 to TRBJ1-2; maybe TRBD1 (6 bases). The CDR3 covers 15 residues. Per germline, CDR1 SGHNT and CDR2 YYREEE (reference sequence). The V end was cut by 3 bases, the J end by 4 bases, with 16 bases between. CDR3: CASSSKQGAGYGYTF. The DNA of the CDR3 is TGTGCCAGCAGCTCCAAACAGGGCGCAGGCTATGGCTACACCTTC.

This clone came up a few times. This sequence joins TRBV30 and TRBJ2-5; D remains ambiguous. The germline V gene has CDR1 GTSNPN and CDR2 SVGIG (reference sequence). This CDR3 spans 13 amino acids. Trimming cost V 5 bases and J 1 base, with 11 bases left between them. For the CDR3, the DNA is TGTGCCTGGCAACCCGCAGGCCAAGAGACCCAGTACTTC. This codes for CAWQPAGQETQYF.

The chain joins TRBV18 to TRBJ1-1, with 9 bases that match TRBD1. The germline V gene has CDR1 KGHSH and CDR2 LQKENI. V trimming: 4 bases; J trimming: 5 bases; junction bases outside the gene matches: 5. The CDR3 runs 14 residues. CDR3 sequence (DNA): TGTGCCAGCTCACAGGGACAGGGAAGTACTGAAGCTTTCTTT. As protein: CASSQGQGSTEAFF.

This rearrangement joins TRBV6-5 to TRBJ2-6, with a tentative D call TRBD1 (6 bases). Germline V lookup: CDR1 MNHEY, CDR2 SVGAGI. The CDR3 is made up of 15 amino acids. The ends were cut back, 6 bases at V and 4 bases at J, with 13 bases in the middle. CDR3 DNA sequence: TGTGCCAGCAGGTCTACAGGGCACGGGGCCAACGTCCTGACTTTC. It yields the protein CASRSTGHGANVLTF.

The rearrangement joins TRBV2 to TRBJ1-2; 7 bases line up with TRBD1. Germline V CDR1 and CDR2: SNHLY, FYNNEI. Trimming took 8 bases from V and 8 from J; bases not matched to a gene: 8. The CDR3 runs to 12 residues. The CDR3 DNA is TGTGCCAGCGGAACAGGGGAAGGAGGCTACACCTTC. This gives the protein CASGTGEGGYTF. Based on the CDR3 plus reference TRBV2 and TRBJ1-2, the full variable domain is EPEVTQTPSHQVTQMGQEVILRCVPISNHLYFYWYRQILGQKVEFLVSFYNNEISEKSEIFDDQFSVERPDGSNFTLKIRSTKLEDSAMYFCASGTGEGGYTFGSGTRLTVV.

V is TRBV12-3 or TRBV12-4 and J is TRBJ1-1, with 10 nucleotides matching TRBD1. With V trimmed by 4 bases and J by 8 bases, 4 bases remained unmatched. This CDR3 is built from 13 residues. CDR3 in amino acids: CASSYRDRGEAFF. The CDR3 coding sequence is TGTGCCAGCAGTTATCGGGACAGGGGCGAAGCTTTCTTT.

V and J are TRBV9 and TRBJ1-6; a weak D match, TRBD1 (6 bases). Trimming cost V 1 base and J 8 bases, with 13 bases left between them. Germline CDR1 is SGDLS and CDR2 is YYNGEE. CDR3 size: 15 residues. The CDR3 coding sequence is TGTGCCAGCAGCGTATCAGGGGTGGTGGATTCACCCCTCCACTTT. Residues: CASSVSGVVDSPLHF. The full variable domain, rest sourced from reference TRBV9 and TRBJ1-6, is DSGVTQTPKHLITATGQRVTLRCSPRSGDLSVYWYQQSLDQGLQFLIQYYNGEERAKGNILERFSAQQFPDLHSELNLSSLELGDSALYFCASSVSGVVDSPLHFGNGTRLTVT.

CDR3 sequence (DNA): TGTGCCATCAGTGAGTCGAGGGGACAGGGAGTTATCAATGAGCAGTTCTTC. Amino acid sequence: CAISESRGQGVINEQFF. The genes are TRBV10-3 and TRBJ2-1; TRBD1 matches at 9 bases. V shed 0 bases, J shed 6 bases, and the junction held 9 bases outside the gene matches. Looked up from germline, CDR1 is ENHRY and CDR2 is SYGVKD. The CDR3 sequence is 17 residues long.

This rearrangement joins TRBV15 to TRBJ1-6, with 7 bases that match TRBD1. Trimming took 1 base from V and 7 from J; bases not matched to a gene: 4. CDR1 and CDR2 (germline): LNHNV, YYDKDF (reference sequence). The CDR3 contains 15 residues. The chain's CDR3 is CATSRGTGLNSPLHF. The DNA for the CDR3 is TGTGCCACCAGCAGAGGGACAGGCCTGAATTCACCCCTCCACTTT.

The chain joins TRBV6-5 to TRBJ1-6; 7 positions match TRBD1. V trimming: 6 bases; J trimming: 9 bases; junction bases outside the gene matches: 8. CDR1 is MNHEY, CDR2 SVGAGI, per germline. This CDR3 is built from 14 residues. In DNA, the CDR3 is TGTGCCAGCAGCGGACAGGCAATCGGTTCACCCCTCCACTTT. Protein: CASSGQAIGSPLHF.

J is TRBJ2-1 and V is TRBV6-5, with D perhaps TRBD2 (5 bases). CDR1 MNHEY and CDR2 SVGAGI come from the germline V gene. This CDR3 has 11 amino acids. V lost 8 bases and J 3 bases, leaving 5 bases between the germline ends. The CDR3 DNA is TGTGCCAGCCGGGACTACAATGAGCAGTTCTTC. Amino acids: CASRDYNEQFF.

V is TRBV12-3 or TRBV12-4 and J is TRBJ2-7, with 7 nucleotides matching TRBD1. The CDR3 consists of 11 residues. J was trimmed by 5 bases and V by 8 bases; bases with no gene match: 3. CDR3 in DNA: TGTGCCAGCGGACAGGTCCACGAGCAGTACTTC. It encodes CASGQVHEQYF.

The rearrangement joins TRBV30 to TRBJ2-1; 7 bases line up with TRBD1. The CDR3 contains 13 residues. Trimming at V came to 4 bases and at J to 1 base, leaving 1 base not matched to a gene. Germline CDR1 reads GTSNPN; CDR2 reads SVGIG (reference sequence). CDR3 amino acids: CAWNRGSYNEQFF. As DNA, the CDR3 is TGTGCCTGGAACAGGGGTTCCTACAATGAGCAGTTCTTC.